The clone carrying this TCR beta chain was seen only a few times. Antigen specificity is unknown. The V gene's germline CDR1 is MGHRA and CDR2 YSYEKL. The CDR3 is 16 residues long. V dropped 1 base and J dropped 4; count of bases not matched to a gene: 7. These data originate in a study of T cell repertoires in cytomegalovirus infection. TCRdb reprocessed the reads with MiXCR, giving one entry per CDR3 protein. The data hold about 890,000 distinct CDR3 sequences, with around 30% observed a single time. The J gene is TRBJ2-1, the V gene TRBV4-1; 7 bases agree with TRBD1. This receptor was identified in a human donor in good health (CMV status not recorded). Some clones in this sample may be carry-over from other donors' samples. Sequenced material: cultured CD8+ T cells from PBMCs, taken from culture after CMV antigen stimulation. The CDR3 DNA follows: TGCGCCAGCAGCCAAGTGTGGGACAGAGTTTACAATGAGCAGTTCTTC. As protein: CASSQVWDRVYNEQFF.